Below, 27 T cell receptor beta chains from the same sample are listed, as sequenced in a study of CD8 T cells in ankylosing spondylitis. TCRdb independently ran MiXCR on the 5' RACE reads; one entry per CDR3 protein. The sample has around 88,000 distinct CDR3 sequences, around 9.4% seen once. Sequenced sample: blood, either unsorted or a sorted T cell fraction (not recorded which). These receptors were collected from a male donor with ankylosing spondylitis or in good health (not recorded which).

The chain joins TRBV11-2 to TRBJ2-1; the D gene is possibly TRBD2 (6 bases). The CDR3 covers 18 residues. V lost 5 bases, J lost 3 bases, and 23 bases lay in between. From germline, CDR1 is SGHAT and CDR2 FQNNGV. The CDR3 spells CASSLGLGAGWDYNEQFF. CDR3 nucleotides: TGTGCCAGCAGCCTAGGCCTGGGTGCGGGGTGGGACTACAATGAGCAGTTCTTC.

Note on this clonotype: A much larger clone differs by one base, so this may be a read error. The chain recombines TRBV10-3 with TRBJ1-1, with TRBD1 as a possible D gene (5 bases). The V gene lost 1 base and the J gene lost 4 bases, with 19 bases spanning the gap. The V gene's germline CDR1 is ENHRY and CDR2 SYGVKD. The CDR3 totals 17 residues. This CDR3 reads CAISEYDSSPIGTEAFF. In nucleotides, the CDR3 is TGTGCCATCAGTGAGTATGACAGTTCCCCAATCGGCACTGAAGCTTTCTTT.

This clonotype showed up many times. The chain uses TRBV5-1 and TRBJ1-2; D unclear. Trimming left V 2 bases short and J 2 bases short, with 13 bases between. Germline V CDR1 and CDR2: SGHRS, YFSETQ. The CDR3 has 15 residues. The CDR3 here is CASSLGSEGNYGYTF. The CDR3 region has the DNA TGCGCCAGCAGCTTAGGGTCCGAGGGAAACTATGGCTACACCTTC. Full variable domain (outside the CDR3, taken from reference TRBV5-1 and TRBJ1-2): KAGVTQTPRYLIKTRGQQVTLSCSPISGHRSVSWYQQTPGQGLQFLFEYFSETQRNKGNFPGRFSGRQFSNSRSEMNVSTLELGDSALYLCASSLGSEGNYGYTFGSGTRLTVV.

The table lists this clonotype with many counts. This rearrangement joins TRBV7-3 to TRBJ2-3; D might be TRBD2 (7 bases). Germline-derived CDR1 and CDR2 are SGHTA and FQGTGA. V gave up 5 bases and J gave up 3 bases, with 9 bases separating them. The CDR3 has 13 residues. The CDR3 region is CASSRGGTDTQYF. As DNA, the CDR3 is TGTGCCAGCAGCAGGGGGGGGACAGATACGCAGTATTTT.

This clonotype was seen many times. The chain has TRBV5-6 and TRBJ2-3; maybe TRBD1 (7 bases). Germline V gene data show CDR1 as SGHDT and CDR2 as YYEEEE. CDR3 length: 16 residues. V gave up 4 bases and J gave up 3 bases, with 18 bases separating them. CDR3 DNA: TGTGCCAGCAGCCCGGGGTTGGAGGGGGCAACAGATACGCAGTATTTT. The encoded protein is CASSPGLEGATDTQYF.

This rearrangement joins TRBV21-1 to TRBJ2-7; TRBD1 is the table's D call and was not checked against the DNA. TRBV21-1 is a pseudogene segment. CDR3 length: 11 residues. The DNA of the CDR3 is TGTGCCAGCAAAGACCGGGGTCCGCGCTACTTC. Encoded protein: CASKDRGPRYF.

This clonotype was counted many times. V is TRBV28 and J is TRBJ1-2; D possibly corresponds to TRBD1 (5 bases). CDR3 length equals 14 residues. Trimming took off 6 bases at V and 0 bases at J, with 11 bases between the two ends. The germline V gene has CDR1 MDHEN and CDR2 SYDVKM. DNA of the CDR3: TGTGCCAGCAGCAAGGGGACGGCTAACTATGGCTACACCTTC. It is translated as CASSKGTANYGYTF.

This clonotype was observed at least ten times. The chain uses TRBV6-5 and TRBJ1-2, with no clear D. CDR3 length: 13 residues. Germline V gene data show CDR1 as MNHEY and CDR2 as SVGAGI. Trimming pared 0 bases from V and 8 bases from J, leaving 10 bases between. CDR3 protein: CASSYSTTGGYTF. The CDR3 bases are TGTGCCAGCAGTTACTCCACGACTGGCGGCTACACCTTC.

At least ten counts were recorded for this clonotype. CDR3 sequence reads: CASSYSRGDTQYF. Here the CDR3 DNA reads TGTGCCAGCAGTTACTCGAGGGGGGATACGCAGTATTTT. This chain uses TRBV6-5 with TRBJ2-3; a possible D gene is TRBD1 (6 bases). The length of the CDR3 is 13 residues. V lost 0 bases to trimming and J lost 6 bases, with 7 bases between them. Germline V gene lookup returns CDR1 MNHEY and CDR2 SVGAGI.

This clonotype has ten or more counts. Here the CDR3 DNA reads TGCAGTGCTAGTCAGGGGGCGAGAAACACTGAAGCTTTCTTT. Encoded protein: CSASQGARNTEAFF. V gene TRBV20-1 combines with J gene TRBJ1-1; 8 bases are shared with TRBD1. The CDR3 is made up of 14 amino acids. From germline, CDR1 is DFQATT and CDR2 SNEGSKA (reference sequence). V dropped 3 bases and J dropped 2; count of bases not matched to a gene: 5.

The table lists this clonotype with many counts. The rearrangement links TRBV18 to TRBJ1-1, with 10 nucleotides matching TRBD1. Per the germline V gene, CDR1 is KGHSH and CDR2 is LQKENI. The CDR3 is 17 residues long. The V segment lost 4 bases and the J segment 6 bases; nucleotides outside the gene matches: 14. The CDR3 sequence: CASSLTGTGASGPEAFF. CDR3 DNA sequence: TGTGCCAGCTCACTGACCGGGACAGGGGCGTCGGGGCCTGAAGCTTTCTTT.

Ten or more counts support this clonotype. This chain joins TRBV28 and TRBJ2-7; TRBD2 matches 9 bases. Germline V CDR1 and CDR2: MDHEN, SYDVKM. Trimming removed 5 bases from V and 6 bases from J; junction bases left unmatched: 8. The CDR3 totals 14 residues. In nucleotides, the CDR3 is TGTGCCAGCAGTGGGGGACTAGCAGTACTCGAGCAGTACTTC. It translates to CASSGGLAVLEQYF. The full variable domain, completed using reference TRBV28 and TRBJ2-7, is DVKVTQSSRYLVKRTGEKVFLECVQDMDHENMFWYRQDPGLGLRLIYFSYDVKMKEKGDIPEGYSVSREKKERFSLILESASTNQTSMYLCASSGGLAVLEQYFGPGTRLTVT.

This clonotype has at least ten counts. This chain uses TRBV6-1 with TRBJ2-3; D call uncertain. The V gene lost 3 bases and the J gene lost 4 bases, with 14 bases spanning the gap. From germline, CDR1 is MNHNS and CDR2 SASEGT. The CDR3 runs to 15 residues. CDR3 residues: CASSDGVSKADTQYF. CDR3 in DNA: TGTGCCAGCAGTGACGGTGTCTCTAAGGCAGATACGCAGTATTTT.

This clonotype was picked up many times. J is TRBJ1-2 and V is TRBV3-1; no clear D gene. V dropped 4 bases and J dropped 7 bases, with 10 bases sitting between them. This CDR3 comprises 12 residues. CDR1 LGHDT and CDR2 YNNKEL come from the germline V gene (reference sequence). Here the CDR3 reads CASSPGNIGYTF. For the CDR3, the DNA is TGTGCCAGCAGCCCGGGGAATATTGGCTACACCTTC. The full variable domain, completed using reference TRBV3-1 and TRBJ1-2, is DTAVSQTPKYLVTQMGNDKSIKCEQNLGHDTMYWYKQDSKKFLKIMFSYNNKELIINETVPNRFSPKSPDKAHLNLHINSLELGDSAVYFCASSPGNIGYTFGSGTRLTVV.

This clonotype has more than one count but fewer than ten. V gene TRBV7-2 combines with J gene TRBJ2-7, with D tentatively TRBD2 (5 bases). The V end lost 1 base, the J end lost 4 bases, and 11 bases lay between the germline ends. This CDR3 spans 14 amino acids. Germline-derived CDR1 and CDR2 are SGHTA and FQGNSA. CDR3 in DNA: TGTGCCAGCAGCTTAGTTCGTGGAGGATACGAGCAGTACTTC. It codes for CASSLVRGGYEQYF.

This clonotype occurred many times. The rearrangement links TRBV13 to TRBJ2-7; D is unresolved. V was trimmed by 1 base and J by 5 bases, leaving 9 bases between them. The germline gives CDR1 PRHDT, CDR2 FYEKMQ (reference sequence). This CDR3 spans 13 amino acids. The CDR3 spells CASSLVSDNEQYF. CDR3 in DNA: TGTGCCAGCAGCTTAGTATCGGATAACGAGCAGTACTTC.

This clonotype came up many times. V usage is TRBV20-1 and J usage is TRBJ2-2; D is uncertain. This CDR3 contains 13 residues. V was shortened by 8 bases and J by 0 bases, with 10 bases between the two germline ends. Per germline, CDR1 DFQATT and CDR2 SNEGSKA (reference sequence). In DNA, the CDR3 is TGCAGTACTATTTCGCCGAACACCGGGGAGCTGTTTTTT. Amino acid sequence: CSTISPNTGELFF.

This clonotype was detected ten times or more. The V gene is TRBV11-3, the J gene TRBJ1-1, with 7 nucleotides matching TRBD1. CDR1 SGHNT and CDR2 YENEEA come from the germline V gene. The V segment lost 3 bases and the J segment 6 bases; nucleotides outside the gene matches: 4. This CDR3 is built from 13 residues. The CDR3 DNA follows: TGTGCCAGCAGCTTCGACAGGGCATCTGAAGCTTTCTTT. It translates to CASSFDRASEAFF. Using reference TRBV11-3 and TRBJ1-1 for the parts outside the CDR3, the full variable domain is EAGVVQSPRYKIIEKKQPVAFWCNPISGHNTLYWYLQNLGQGPELLIRYENEEAVDDSQLPKDRFSAERLKGVDSTLKIQPAELGDSAVYLCASSFDRASEAFFGQGTRLTVV.

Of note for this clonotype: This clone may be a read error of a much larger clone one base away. CDR3 sequence reads: CANSPFGGELNYGYTF. The CDR3 nucleotides are TGTGCCAACAGTCCCTTCGGAGGAGAATTAAACTATGGCTACACCTTC. J is TRBJ1-2 and V is TRBV6-1; D gene ambiguous. The CDR3 sequence is 16 residues long. From germline, CDR1 is MNHNS and CDR2 SASEGT.

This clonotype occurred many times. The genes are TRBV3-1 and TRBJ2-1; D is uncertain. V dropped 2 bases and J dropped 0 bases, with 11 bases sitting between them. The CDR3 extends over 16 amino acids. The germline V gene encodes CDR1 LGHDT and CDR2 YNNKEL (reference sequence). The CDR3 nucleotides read TGTGCCAGCAGCCAAATAGCATCCAGCTCCTACAATGAGCAGTTCTTC. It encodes CASSQIASSSYNEQFF.

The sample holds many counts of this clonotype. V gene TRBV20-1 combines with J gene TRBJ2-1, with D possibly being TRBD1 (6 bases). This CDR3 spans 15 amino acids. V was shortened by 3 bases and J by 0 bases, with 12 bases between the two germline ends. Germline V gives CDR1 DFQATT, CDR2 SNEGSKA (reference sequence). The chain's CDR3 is CSARGALSSYNEQFF. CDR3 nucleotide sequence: TGCAGTGCTAGGGGGGCGTTGAGCTCCTACAATGAGCAGTTCTTC.

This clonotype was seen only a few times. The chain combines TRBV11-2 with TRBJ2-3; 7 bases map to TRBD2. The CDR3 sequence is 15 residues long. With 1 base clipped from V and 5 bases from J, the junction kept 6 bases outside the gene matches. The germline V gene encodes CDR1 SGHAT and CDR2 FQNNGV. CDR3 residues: CASSLAGRSLDTQYF. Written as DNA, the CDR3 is TGTGCCAGCAGCTTAGCCGGGAGGTCCCTAGATACGCAGTATTTT. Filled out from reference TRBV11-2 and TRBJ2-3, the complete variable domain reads EAGVAQSPRYKIIEKRQSVAFWCNPISGHATLYWYQQILGQGPKLLIQFQNNGVVDDSQLPKDRFSAERLKGVDSTLKIQPAKLEDSAVYLCASSLAGRSLDTQYFGPGTRLTVL.

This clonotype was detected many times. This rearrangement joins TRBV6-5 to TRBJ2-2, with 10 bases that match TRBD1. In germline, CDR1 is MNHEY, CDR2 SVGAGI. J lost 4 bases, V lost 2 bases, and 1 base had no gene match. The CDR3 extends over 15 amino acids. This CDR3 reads CASSYGQGGTGELFF. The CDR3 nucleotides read TGTGCCAGCAGTTACGGACAGGGGGGCACCGGGGAGCTGTTTTTT.

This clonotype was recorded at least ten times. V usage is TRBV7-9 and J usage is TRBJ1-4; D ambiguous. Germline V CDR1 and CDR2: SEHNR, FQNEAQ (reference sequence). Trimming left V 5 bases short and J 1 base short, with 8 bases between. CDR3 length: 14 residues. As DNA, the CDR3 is TGTGCCAGCAGCCCAGCTGGAACTAATGAAAAACTGTTTTTT. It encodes CASSPAGTNEKLFF.

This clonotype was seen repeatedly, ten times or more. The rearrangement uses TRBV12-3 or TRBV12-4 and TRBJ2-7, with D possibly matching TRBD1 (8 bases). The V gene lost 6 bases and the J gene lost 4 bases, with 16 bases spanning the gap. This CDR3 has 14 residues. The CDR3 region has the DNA TGTGCCAGCAGGGGGGGGGACAGGTGGTACGAGCAGTACTTC. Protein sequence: CASRGGDRWYEQYF.

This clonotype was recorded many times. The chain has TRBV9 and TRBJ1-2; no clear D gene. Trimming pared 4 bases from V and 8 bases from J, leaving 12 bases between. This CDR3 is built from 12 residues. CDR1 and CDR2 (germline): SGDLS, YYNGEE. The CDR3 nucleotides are TGTGCCAGCAGCCAAGACACGGGCGGCTACACCTTC. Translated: CASSQDTGGYTF.

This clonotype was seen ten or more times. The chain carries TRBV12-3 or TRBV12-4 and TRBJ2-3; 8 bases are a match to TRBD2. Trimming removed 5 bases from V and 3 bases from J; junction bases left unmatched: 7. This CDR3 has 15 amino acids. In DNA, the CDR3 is TGTGCCAGCAGTCGACGGGGGGGCCAGACAGATACGCAGTATTTT. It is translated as CASSRRGGQTDTQYF.